The 17 T cell receptor beta chains below were found in one sample sequenced in a study of tumor and adjacent non-tumor tissue in lung cancer. Three rounds of nested PCR, following a modified ARM-PCR protocol, produced the TCRbeta library. One entry per CDR3 protein, called by TCRdb with MiXCR from the multiplex PCR reads. In the table there are about 110,000 distinct CDR3 sequences, about 87% of which are singletons. RNA was extracted from bulk tissue without any cell sorting. The specimen was lung tumor tissue. These receptors were collected from a man between 65 and 80 years old with non-small cell lung cancer.

On this clonotype: One junction end disagrees with the germline gene, perhaps due to a read error. The CDR3 reads CASSLVGKGLNEQFF. The CDR3 bases are TGTGCCAGCAGCTTAGTAGGGAAGGGTCTGAATGAGCAATTCTTC. This chain uses TRBV11-3 with TRBJ2-1; no definite D call. Germline values: CDR1 SGHNT, CDR2 YENEEA. The CDR3 is made up of 15 amino acids.

A note on this clonotype: Possible read error: a much larger clone is one base away. J is TRBJ1-3 and V is TRBV24-1; D ambiguous. The V end was cut by 2 bases, the J end by 4 bases, with 11 bases between. The CDR3 runs to 15 residues. Germline CDR1 reads KGHDR; CDR2 reads SFDVKD. The CDR3 nucleotides read TGTGCCACCAGTGATTCCGGGAAGGCCGGAAACACCATATATTTT. This encodes CATSDSGKAGNTIYF.

The chain joins TRBV12-3 or TRBV12-4 to TRBJ2-1, with TRBD1 as a possible D gene (5 bases). Trimming shortened V by 2 bases and J by 5 bases, and 19 bases separated the two germline ends. The CDR3 is 17 residues long. DNA for the CDR3: TGTGCCAGCAGTTTACGACAGCCGGCTACTTACCACAATGAGCAGTTCTTC. It encodes CASSLRQPATYHNEQFF.

A word on this clonotype: One end of the junction fails to match germline, which may point to a read error. This chain connects TRBV6-6 to TRBJ1-5; D remains ambiguous. Germline CDR1 and CDR2: MNHNY and SVGAGI (reference sequence). The CDR3 covers 16 residues. This chain's CDR3 is CVSAWASEYSNQPQHF. In DNA form, the CDR3 reads TGTGTCAGCGCCTGGGCAAGCGAGTATAGTAATCAGCCCCAGCATTTT.

This chain's CDR3 is CASSYRAPHTDTQYF. The CDR3 bases are TGTGCCAGCAGTTACCGGGCGCCCCACACAGATACGCAGTATTTT. The chain is built from TRBV6-2 or TRBV6-3 and TRBJ2-3; D gene ambiguous. V dropped 2 bases and J dropped 2 bases, with 11 bases sitting between them. The CDR3 runs 15 residues. Germline V gene sequence: CDR1 MNHEY, CDR2 SVGEGT.

V usage is TRBV12-3 or TRBV12-4 and J usage is TRBJ2-5; 12 bases align to TRBD2. This CDR3 has 18 amino acids. Losses at the gene ends were 5 bases for V and 2 bases for J; bases not matched to a gene: 12. The CDR3 sequence: CASSPRLAGESEQETQYF. The CDR3 DNA follows: TGTGCCAGCAGTCCAAGACTAGCGGGAGAATCAGAACAAGAGACCCAGTACTTC.

The chain joins TRBV19 to TRBJ1-5; perhaps TRBD1 as D (6 bases). Germline assignment: CDR1 LNHDA and CDR2 SQIVND (reference sequence). The CDR3 is 14 residues long. V lost 7 bases and J 4 bases, leaving 14 bases between the germline ends. CDR3 region: CASTPGHLNQPQHF. CDR3 coding DNA: TGTGCCAGTACCCCGGGACATCTAAATCAGCCCCAGCATTTT. The whole variable domain, filled in from reference TRBV19 and TRBJ1-5, reads DGGITQSPKYLFRKEGQNVTLSCEQNLNHDAMYWYRQDPGQGLRLIYYSQIVNDFQKGDIAEGYSVSREKKESFPLTVTSAQKNPTAFYLCASTPGHLNQPQHFGDGTRLSIL.

Here the CDR3 reads CAISGIWAYEQYF. The CDR3 DNA is TGTGCCATCAGCGGGATATGGGCCTACGAGCAGTACTTC. V is TRBV10-3 and J is TRBJ2-7, with a possible D match to TRBD2 (5 bases). Looked up from germline, CDR1 is ENHRY and CDR2 is SYGVKD. The CDR3 covers 13 residues. Trimming shortened V by 6 bases and J by 2 bases, and 11 bases separated the two germline ends.

This clonotype appeared a few times. V usage is TRBV5-1 and J usage is TRBJ2-3; D perhaps matches TRBD2 (6 bases). The CDR3 is 15 amino acids. V gave up 0 bases and J gave up 1 base, with 9 bases separating them. CDR1 SGHRS and CDR2 YFSETQ come from the germline V gene. The CDR3 is CASSLDGGGTDTQYF. The CDR3 region has the DNA TGCGCCAGCAGCTTGGACGGGGGAGGCACAGATACGCAGTATTTT.

Note on this clonotype: Germline is not matched at one junction end, which may reflect a read error. The chain joins TRBV6-1 to TRBJ1-1; no firm D call. Germline lookup yields CDR1 MNHNS and CDR2 SASEGT. The CDR3 length is 14 residues. The CDR3 loop reads CASSVGSINIEVFF. CDR3 nucleotide sequence: TGTGCCAGCAGTGTCGGGAGTATAAACATTGAAGTTTTCTTT.

To note about this clonotype: The junction does not match germline at one end; this may be a read error. This chain uses TRBV28 with TRBJ2-1; D unresolved. The germline V gene encodes CDR1 MDHEN and CDR2 SYDVKM. CDR3 length equals 14 residues. The CDR3 sequence: CTSDSGGIDNEQFF. For the CDR3, the DNA is TGTACCAGCGATAGTGGCGGCATTGACAATGAGCAGTTCTTC.

With regard to this clonotype: This sequence may be a read error, since a much larger clone differs from it by one base. The V gene is TRBV20-1, the J gene TRBJ2-1; the D is unclear. The CDR3 sequence is 15 residues long. CDR1 is DFQATT and CDR2 is SNEGSKA in the germline V gene (reference sequence). CDR3 DNA: TGCAGTGGCGGCCACGGAGTTAACTCCTACAATGAGCAGATCTTC. Its translation is CSGGHGVNSYNEQIF.

The chain has TRBV12-3 or TRBV12-4 and TRBJ2-7; TRBD2 might be the D (6 bases). There are 13 residues in the CDR3. Trimming took off 5 bases at V and 3 bases at J, with 11 bases between the two ends. The DNA of the CDR3 is TGTGCCAGCAGTCCGGGGGTTTACTACGAGCAGTACTTC. It yields the protein CASSPGVYYEQYF.

As to this clonotype: The junction does not match germline at one end; this may be a read error. This sequence joins TRBV20-1 and TRBJ2-5; D possibly uses TRBD1 or TRBD2 (5 bases each). In germline, CDR1 is DFQATT, CDR2 SNEGSKA (reference sequence). The CDR3 covers 15 residues. CDR3 in amino acids: CSIRADSGAGETLYF. The DNA of the CDR3 is TGCAGTATTAGAGCTGACTCCGGGGCCGGGGAGACCCTGTACTTC.

Details on this clonotype: A read error may produce the germline difference seen at one junction end. The chain recombines TRBV28 with TRBJ2-1, with D possibly TRBD2 on 6 matching bases. This CDR3 contains 15 residues. CDR1 MDHEN and CDR2 SYDVKM come from the germline V gene. The CDR3 DNA reads as TGTCCCAGCAGTTTCAAGCGCGGGATTGGTGGTGAGCAGTTCTTC. Protein product: CPSSFKRGIGGEQFF.

Details on this clonotype: One junction end does not reproduce the germline sequence, and a read error may be involved. The J gene is TRBJ2-5, the V gene TRBV29-1; the D gene is possibly TRBD1 (6 bases). Per germline, CDR1 SQVTM and CDR2 ANQGSEA. The CDR3 is 16 amino acids. This chain's CDR3 is CSANHYLQTGQETQCF. The CDR3 nucleotides are TGCAGCGCCAACCACTACCTCCAGACAGGTCAAGAGACCCAGTGCTTC.

Concerning this clonotype itself: A read error may account for a junction end that differs from germline. This chain connects TRBV6-1 to TRBJ1-2, with 10 bases fitting TRBD1. CDR1 and CDR2 from the germline V gene are MNHNS and SASEGT. The CDR3 contains 16 residues. The CDR3 bases are TGTGTCAGCAGACTTGTAACCGGGACAGGGGACAAAGGCTACACCTTC. Residues: CVSRLVTGTGDKGYTF.